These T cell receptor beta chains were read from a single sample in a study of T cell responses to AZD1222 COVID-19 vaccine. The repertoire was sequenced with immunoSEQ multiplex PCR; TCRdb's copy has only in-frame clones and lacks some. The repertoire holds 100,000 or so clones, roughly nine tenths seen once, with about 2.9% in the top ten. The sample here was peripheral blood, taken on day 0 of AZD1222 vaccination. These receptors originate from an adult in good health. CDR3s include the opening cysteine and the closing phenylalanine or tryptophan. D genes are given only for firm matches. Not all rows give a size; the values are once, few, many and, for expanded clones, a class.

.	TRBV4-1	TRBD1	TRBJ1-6	CASSHDPQGKNSPLHF	TGCGCCAGCAGCCATGACCCACAGGGGAAAAATTCACCCCTCCACTTT
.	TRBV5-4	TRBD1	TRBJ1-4	CASSQQGLMTNEKLFF	TGTGCCAGCAGTCAACAGGGGCTCATGACTAATGAAAAACTGTTTTTT
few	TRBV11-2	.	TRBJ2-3	CASSLGLSETDTQYF	TGTGCCAGCAGCTTAGGCCTTAGCGAAACAGATACGCAGTATTTT
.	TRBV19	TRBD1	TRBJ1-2	CASRTPGQGKGGYTF	TGTGCCAGTAGGACCCCGGGACAGGGGAAAGGTGGCTACACCTTC
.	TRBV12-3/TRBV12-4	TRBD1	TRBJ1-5	CASSPRTGPLLF	TGTGCCAGCAGTCCAAGGACAGGTCCGCTACTTTTT
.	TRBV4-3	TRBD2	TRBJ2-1	CASSQDLAGRNEQFF	TGCGCCAGCAGCCAAGACCTAGCGGGCCGCAATGAGCAGTTCTTC
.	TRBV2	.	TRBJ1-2	CASGGPGWGYTF	TGTGCCAGCGGGGGGCCGGGCTGGGGCTACACCTTC
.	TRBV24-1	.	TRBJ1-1	CATSRSDGRTEAFF	TGTGCCACCAGTCGCTCGGACGGGAGAACTGAAGCTTTCTTT
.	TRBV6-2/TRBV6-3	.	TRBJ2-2	CASSPIGELFF	TGTGCCAGCAGCCCCATCGGGGAGCTGTTTTTT
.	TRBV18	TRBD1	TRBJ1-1	CASSPPYRDREVAFF	TGTGCCAGCTCACCACCGTATCGAGACAGGGAGGTAGCTTTCTTT
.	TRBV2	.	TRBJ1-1	CASSEGVPKASPMNTEAFF	TGTGCCAGCAGTGAAGGGGTTCCCAAGGCTTCACCAATGAACACTGAAGCTTTCTTT
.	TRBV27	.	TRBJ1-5	CASRRGVNQPQHF	TGTGCCAGCAGGAGAGGGGTCAATCAGCCCCAGCATTTT
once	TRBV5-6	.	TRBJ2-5	CASSLTVRETQYF	TGTGCCAGCAGCTTAACAGTCAGAGAGACCCAGTACTTC
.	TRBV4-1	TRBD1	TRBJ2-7	CASSQEGGTYEQYF	TGCGCCAGCAGCCAAGAAGGGGGCACCTACGAGCAGTACTTC
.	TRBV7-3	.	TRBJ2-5	CASSPSPGPQETQYF	TGTGCCAGCAGCCCATCCCCGGGACCTCAAGAGACCCAGTACTTC
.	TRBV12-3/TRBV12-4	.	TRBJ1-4	CASIKVGSGKLFF	TGTGCCAGCATCAAAGTCGGGAGTGGAAAACTGTTTTTT
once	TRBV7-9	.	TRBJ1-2	CASSSRGRMDGYTF	TGTGCCAGCAGCTCCAGGGGAAGGATGGACGGCTACACCTTC
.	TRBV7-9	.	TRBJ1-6	CASSLGPALRLHF	TGTGCCAGCAGCTTAGGCCCGGCTTTGCGCCTCCACTTT
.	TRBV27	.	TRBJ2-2	CASRRTAPGTQGAGELFF	TGTGCCAGCAGAAGGACCGCACCCGGGACTCAGGGCGCCGGGGAGCTGTTTTTT
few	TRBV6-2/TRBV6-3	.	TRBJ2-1	CASSYGPPGYNEQFF	TGTGCCAGCAGTTACGGACCCCCGGGGTACAATGAGCAGTTCTTC
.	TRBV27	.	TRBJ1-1	CASSLAGNTEAFF	TGTGCCAGCAGTTTAGCGGGAAACACTGAAGCTTTCTTT
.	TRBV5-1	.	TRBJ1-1	CASSSTAPLNTEAFF	TGTGCCAGCAGCTCTACAGCTCCCCTGAACACTGAAGCTTTCTTT
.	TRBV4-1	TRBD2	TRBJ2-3	CASSQDGPRGTDTQYF	TGCGCCAGCAGCCAAGATGGGCCGCGGGGGACAGATACGCAGTATTTT
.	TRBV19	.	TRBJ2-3	CASSIDQRGSTDTQYF	TGTGCCAGTAGTATAGATCAGAGGGGTAGCACAGATACGCAGTATTTT
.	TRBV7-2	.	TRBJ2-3	CASSLGGSRTDTQYF	TGTGCCAGCAGCTTAGGAGGGAGCCGGACAGATACGCAGTATTTT
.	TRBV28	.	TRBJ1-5	CATGGGRKPQHF	TGTGCCACCGGGGGGGGGCGTAAGCCCCAGCATTTT
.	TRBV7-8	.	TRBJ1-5	CASSSSEGQPQHF	TGTGCCAGCAGCTCTTCAGAAGGTCAGCCCCAGCATTTT
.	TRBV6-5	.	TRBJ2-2	CATTQDPNTGELFF	TGTGCCACCACTCAGGATCCGAACACCGGGGAGCTGTTTTTT
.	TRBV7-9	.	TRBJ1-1	CASTLAGNTEAFF	TGTGCCAGCACCCTGGCGGGGAACACTGAAGCTTTCTTT
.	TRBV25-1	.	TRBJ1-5	CASSGGGAQHF	TGTGCCAGCAGTGGGGGGGGTGCCCAGCATTTT
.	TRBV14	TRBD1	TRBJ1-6	CASSQARTGTGNNSPLHF	TGTGCCAGCAGCCAAGCAAGGACCGGGACAGGGAATAATTCACCCCTCCACTTT
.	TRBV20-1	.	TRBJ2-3	CSARVGATQYF	TGCAGTGCTAGAGTGGGGGCCACGCAGTATTTT
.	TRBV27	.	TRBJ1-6	CASTGGLGNSPLHF	TGTGCCAGCACGGGGGGCCTGGGGAATTCACCCCTCCACTTT
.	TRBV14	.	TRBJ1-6	CASSRAAGVLNSPLHF	TGTGCCAGCAGCCGAGCGGCAGGGGTGCTTAATTCACCCCTCCACTTT
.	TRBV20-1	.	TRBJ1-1	CSASKGPTNTEAFF	TGCAGTGCTAGTAAGGGGCCTACGAACACTGAAGCTTTCTTT
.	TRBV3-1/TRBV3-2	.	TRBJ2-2	CASSQSRGELFF	TGTGCCAGCAGCCAATCGAGGGGGGAGCTGTTTTTT
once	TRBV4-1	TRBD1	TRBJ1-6	CASSQPLGTANSPLHF	TGCGCCAGCAGCCAGCCACTCGGGACAGCTAATTCACCCCTCCACTTT
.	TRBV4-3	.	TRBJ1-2	CASSQGMGILSGGYTF	TGCGCCAGCAGCCAAGGAATGGGCATCCTCAGTGGAGGCTACACCTTC
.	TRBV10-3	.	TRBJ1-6	CAIAGTANSPLHF	TGTGCCATAGCCGGGACGGCCAATTCACCCCTCCACTTT
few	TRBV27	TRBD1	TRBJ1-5	CASSSTRTGKDPQPQHF	TGTGCCAGCAGTTCAACGCGGACAGGGAAAGACCCTCAGCCCCAGCATTTT
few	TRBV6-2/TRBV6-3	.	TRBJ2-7	CASSYPGIYEQYF	TGTGCCAGCAGTTACCCGGGGATCTACGAGCAGTACTTC